These 28 T cell receptor beta chains came from one sample sequenced in a study of blood T cell repertoires in COVID-19. Using immunoSEQ multiplex PCR, the repertoire was profiled, and TCRdb retains in-frame clones only, with some absent. The table lists fewer than 110,000 clones, around 80% of them singletons. The sequencing sample was made of peripheral blood. The receptors stem from a man aged 70 or older with acute or convalescent COVID-19.

This chain uses TRBV27 with TRBJ1-1; weak D call: TRBD1 (6 bases). Germline values: CDR1 MNHEY, CDR2 SMNVEV (reference sequence). The CDR3 is 12 residues long. V was cut by 6 bases and J by 10 bases, with 15 bases left in between. The chain's CDR3 is CASRPDSSVAFF. As DNA, the CDR3 is TGTGCCAGCAGACCGGACAGCAGCGTAGCTTTCTTT.

V gene TRBV7-9 combines with J gene TRBJ1-2; D is perhaps TRBD1 (5 bases). Germline V CDR1 and CDR2: SEHNR, FQNEAQ (reference sequence). The CDR3 length is 14 residues. Trimming took off 4 bases at V and 1 base at J, with 10 bases between the two ends. The CDR3 nucleotides are TGTGCCAGCAGCTCCCGACAGTATAACTATGGCTACACCTTC. Its translation is CASSSRQYNYGYTF.

This clone was counted once. The V call is TRBV4-1, the J call TRBJ1-4; TRBD1 matches at 9 bases. CDR3 size: 15 residues. V lost 0 bases to trimming and J lost 7 bases; unmatched junction nucleotides: 3. Germline-derived CDR1 and CDR2 are MGHRA and YSYEKL. CDR3 loop: CASSQEDRGGEKLFF. The CDR3 nucleotides are TGCGCCAGCAGCCAAGAGGACAGGGGAGGTGAAAAACTGTTTTTT.

In its sample, this clone was seen a few times. The V call is TRBV7-8, the J call TRBJ1-1; D not certain. Looked up from germline, CDR1 is SGHVS and CDR2 is FQNEAQ. The CDR3 is made up of 13 amino acids. Trimming removed 3 bases at V and 1 base at J, with 6 bases between. The CDR3 nucleotides are TGTGCCAGCAGCTTGTCTAGGAACACTGAAGCTTTCTTT. This encodes CASSLSRNTEAFF.

V and J are TRBV6-6 and TRBJ2-1, with 12 bases lining up with TRBD2. The CDR3 is 16 residues long. CDR1 and CDR2 from the germline V gene are MNHNY and SVGAGI (reference sequence). V lost 9 bases and J lost 8; bases outside the gene matches: 14. DNA for the CDR3: TGTGCCAGTGCTCGTTGGTCTAGCGGGGGGGCCCATGAGCAGTTCTTC. This sequence encodes CASARWSSGGAHEQFF.

In this sample, this clone turned up a few times. The gene calls are TRBV25-1 and TRBJ2-1, with D maybe TRBD2 (6 bases). Looked up from germline, CDR1 is MGHDK and CDR2 is SYGVNS. This CDR3 spans 12 amino acids. V lost 4 bases to trimming and J lost 5 bases, with 6 bases between them. CDR3 protein: CASSGLDNEQFF. As DNA, the CDR3 is TGTGCCAGCAGTGGACTAGACAATGAGCAGTTCTTC.

The chain joins TRBV18 to TRBJ2-1, with a tentative D call TRBD1 (6 bases). CDR3 length: 18 residues. V lost 3 bases and J 4 bases, leaving 22 bases between the germline ends. From germline, CDR1 is KGHSH and CDR2 LQKENI. The CDR3 sequence is CASSPAHLQGNLYNEQFF. The CDR3 DNA reads as TGTGCCAGCTCACCGGCACACCTTCAGGGGAACTTATACAATGAGCAGTTCTTC.

The V gene is TRBV18, the J gene TRBJ2-1; 11 bases align to TRBD2. The CDR3 has 16 amino acids. Looked up from germline, CDR1 is KGHSH and CDR2 is LQKENI. V was clipped by 3 bases and J by 7 bases; unmatched bases: 8. The CDR3 sequence is CASSPPVAGGVNEQFF. As DNA, the CDR3 is TGTGCCAGCTCACCGCCCGTAGCGGGGGGGGTTAATGAGCAGTTCTTC.

The V gene is TRBV18, the J gene TRBJ2-7; D is perhaps TRBD2 (5 bases). The germline gives CDR1 KGHSH, CDR2 LQKENI. Between the trimmed V and J ends, which lost 3 bases and 3 bases, there was a span of 9 bases. The CDR3 runs to 13 residues. This CDR3 reads CASSPRRGYEQYF. The CDR3 region has the DNA TGTGCCAGCTCACCTCGTCGGGGCTACGAGCAGTACTTC. The full variable domain, its missing parts supplied by reference TRBV18 and TRBJ2-7, is NAGVMQNPRHLVRRRGQEARLRCSPMKGHSHVYWYRQLPEEGLKFMVYLQKENIIDESGMPKERFSAEFPKEGPSILRIQQVVRGDSAAYFCASSPRRGYEQYFGPGTRLTVT.

CDR3 bases: TGCGCCAGCAGCACCCAGGGGGCGGGTAATTCACCCCTCCACTTT. This encodes CASSTQGAGNSPLHF. The chain links TRBV5-1 to TRBJ1-6; TRBD1 agrees at 8 bases. Germline V gene lookup returns CDR1 SGHRS and CDR2 YFSETQ. The CDR3 runs to 15 residues. V lost 4 bases, J lost 6 bases, and 6 bases stayed unmatched.

The sample holds one count of this clone. The V call is TRBV12-3 or TRBV12-4, the J call TRBJ1-2; perhaps TRBD1 as D (5 bases). This CDR3 has 11 residues. V was shortened by 5 bases and J by 8 bases, with 9 bases between the two germline ends. The CDR3: CASSTGRGYTF. The CDR3 DNA follows: TGTGCCAGCAGTACAGGAAGGGGCTACACCTTC.

This chain connects TRBV19 to TRBJ1-1; D possibly corresponds to TRBD1 (6 bases). In germline, CDR1 is LNHDA, CDR2 SQIVND (reference sequence). Trimming stripped 4 bases from V and 1 base from J, with 10 bases between. The CDR3 loop spans 14 amino acids. CDR3 sequence reads: CASSKGHRNTEAFF. CDR3 in DNA: TGTGCCAGTAGTAAGGGACATAGGAACACTGAAGCTTTCTTT.

This rearrangement joins TRBV9 to TRBJ2-2, with 7 bases aligning to TRBD1. Germline CDR1 and CDR2: SGDLS and YYNGEE. J was trimmed by 4 bases and V by 5 bases; bases with no gene match: 8. The CDR3 has 15 residues. The CDR3 reads CASSGRQGTTGELFF. DNA of the CDR3: TGTGCCAGCAGTGGCAGACAGGGAACCACCGGGGAGCTGTTTTTT.

The rearrangement uses TRBV19 and TRBJ2-1, with TRBD1 identical over 7 bases. Trimming at V came to 2 bases and at J to 7 bases, leaving 2 bases not matched to a gene. The CDR3 is made up of 13 amino acids. Looked up from germline, CDR1 is LNHDA and CDR2 is SQIVND (reference sequence). CDR3 loop: CASSIRQGNEQFF. The CDR3 DNA follows: TGTGCCAGTAGTATACGACAGGGAAATGAGCAGTTCTTC.

This rearrangement joins TRBV5-6 to TRBJ2-2, with D perhaps matching TRBD1 (6 bases). The ends were cut back, 3 bases at V and 4 bases at J, with 13 bases in the middle. Looked up from germline, CDR1 is SGHDT and CDR2 is YYEEEE. This CDR3 is 15 amino acids long. The CDR3 DNA is TGTGCCAGCAGCTGGGGGCGCCGGATCACCGGGGAGCTGTTTTTT. Protein: CASSWGRRITGELFF.

The chain employs TRBV9 and TRBJ1-5; perhaps TRBD1 as D (5 bases). V lost 4 bases and J lost 4, with 15 bases in between. This CDR3 has 15 residues. The germline CDR1 and CDR2 sequences are SGDLS and YYNGEE. The CDR3: CASSLDGGENQPQHF. In DNA form, the CDR3 reads TGTGCCAGCAGCTTAGACGGGGGGGAAAATCAGCCCCAGCATTTT.

The table lists this clone with a count of one. The chain has TRBV18 and TRBJ2-1; 13 nucleotides match TRBD2. This CDR3 has 17 amino acids. V lost 1 base and J lost 4; bases outside the gene matches: 4. The germline V gene encodes CDR1 KGHSH and CDR2 LQKENI. CDR3 loop: CASSPRTSGGVYNEQFF. CDR3 in DNA: TGTGCCAGCTCACCACGGACTAGCGGGGGAGTTTACAATGAGCAGTTCTTC.

This clone was seen only once. The chain is built from TRBV19 and TRBJ2-7, with 10 nucleotides matching TRBD1. Germline V gene lookup returns CDR1 LNHDA and CDR2 SQIVND (reference sequence). V lost 6 bases to trimming and J lost 4 bases; unmatched junction nucleotides: 12. The CDR3 runs 16 residues. The CDR3 spells CASSSDRGIFNYEQYF. Here the CDR3 DNA reads TGTGCCAGTAGCTCGGACAGGGGGATATTCAATTACGAGCAGTACTTC. The full variable domain, completed using reference TRBV19 and TRBJ2-7, is DGGITQSPKYLFRKEGQNVTLSCEQNLNHDAMYWYRQDPGQGLRLIYYSQIVNDFQKGDIAEGYSVSREKKESFPLTVTSAQKNPTAFYLCASSSDRGIFNYEQYFGPGTRLTVT.

The chain has TRBV7-8 and TRBJ2-1; possible D gene TRBD2, 7 bases. The CDR3 runs to 18 residues. Trimming stripped 0 bases from V and 2 bases from J, with 17 bases between. Germline V lookup: CDR1 SGHVS, CDR2 FQNEAQ. The CDR3 coding sequence is TGTGCCAGCAGCTTAGCGAAGAGGGGGGGCCTCGCCTACAATGAGCAGTTCTTC. As protein: CASSLAKRGGLAYNEQFF.

The CDR3 coding sequence is TGTGCCAGCAGTTCCCCGGCTAGCGGAGGCAATGAGCAGTTCTTC. Protein product: CASSSPASGGNEQFF. This chain connects TRBV27 to TRBJ2-1, with 7 nucleotides matching TRBD2. There are 15 residues in the CDR3. With 4 bases clipped from V and 6 bases from J, the junction kept 9 bases outside the gene matches. CDR1 and CDR2 from the germline V gene are MNHEY and SMNVEV (reference sequence).

This rearrangement joins TRBV29-1 to TRBJ2-3; no clear D gene. Germline lookup yields CDR1 SQVTM and CDR2 ANQGSEA. This CDR3 has 13 amino acids. The CDR3 DNA is TGCAGGTTTAAAACTATACTCACAGATACGCAGTATTTT. Protein: CRFKTILTDTQYF.

The rearrangement links TRBV19 to TRBJ2-3; TRBD1 matches 10 bases. CDR1 and CDR2 (germline): LNHDA, SQIVND (reference sequence). The CDR3 sequence is 14 residues long. Trimming cost V 5 bases and J 9 bases; bases outside gene matches: 8. Written as DNA, the CDR3 is TGTGCCAGTAGTGTTCCCGGGACAGGGGTAACGCAGTATTTT. Encoded protein: CASSVPGTGVTQYF.

The chain employs TRBV6-5 and TRBJ1-1; D is perhaps TRBD1 (5 bases). CDR3 length: 14 residues. The V end lost 2 bases, the J end lost 1 base, and 8 bases lay between the germline ends. Germline V CDR1 and CDR2: MNHEY, SVGAGI. DNA for the CDR3: TGTGCCAGCAGTTACAATCAGGGGAACACTGAAGCTTTCTTT. This encodes CASSYNQGNTEAFF.

This clone has just one count. The J gene is TRBJ1-1, the V gene TRBV20-1, with 7 bases matching TRBD1. Trimming took 6 bases from V and 7 from J; bases not matched to a gene: 5. CDR3 length: 11 residues. Looked up from germline, CDR1 is DFQATT and CDR2 is SNEGSKA (reference sequence). CDR3 region: CSASTGFEAFF. In nucleotides, the CDR3 is TGCAGTGCATCGACAGGGTTTGAAGCTTTCTTT.

This chain uses TRBV10-3 with TRBJ1-1; TRBD1 matches 7 bases. J gave up 1 base and V 8 bases, and 7 bases lay outside the gene matches. CDR3 length equals 14 residues. In germline, CDR1 is ENHRY, CDR2 SYGVKD. In DNA form, the CDR3 reads TGTGCCATCTCTCCGGACAGGCCGAACACTGAAGCTTTCTTT. Its translation is CAISPDRPNTEAFF.

The gene calls are TRBV6-1 and TRBJ1-1; D gene unclear. Germline lookup yields CDR1 MNHNS and CDR2 SASEGT. CDR3 size: 16 residues. V was trimmed by 3 bases and J by 4 bases, leaving 18 bases between them. The CDR3 is CASSDSPPGRSTEAFF. The CDR3, as DNA: TGTGCCAGCAGTGACAGCCCACCCGGCCGGAGCACTGAAGCTTTCTTT.

The chain joins TRBV9 to TRBJ2-2; 10 positions match TRBD1. Looked up from germline, CDR1 is SGDLS and CDR2 is YYNGEE. The V and J ends lost 0 bases and 5 bases, in that order; junction bases with no gene match: 1. The CDR3 runs 15 residues. The CDR3 sequence: CASSVGGQGTGELFF. In nucleotides, the CDR3 is TGTGCCAGCAGCGTAGGGGGACAGGGGACCGGGGAGCTGTTTTTT. The full variable domain, in which reference TRBV9 and TRBJ2-2 provide the parts outside the CDR3, is DSGVTQTPKHLITATGQRVTLRCSPRSGDLSVYWYQQSLDQGLQFLIQYYNGEERAKGNILERFSAQQFPDLHSELNLSSLELGDSALYFCASSVGGQGTGELFFGEGSRLTVL.

The CDR3 reads CASSETGWDQPQHF. Written as DNA, the CDR3 is TGTGCCAGCAGCGAGACAGGGTGGGATCAGCCCCAGCATTTT. This chain uses TRBV9 with TRBJ1-5; 7 bases match TRBD1. The junction had 5 bases not matched to a gene; V was cut back by 3 bases and J by 5 bases. From germline, CDR1 is SGDLS and CDR2 YYNGEE. The length of the CDR3 is 14 residues.